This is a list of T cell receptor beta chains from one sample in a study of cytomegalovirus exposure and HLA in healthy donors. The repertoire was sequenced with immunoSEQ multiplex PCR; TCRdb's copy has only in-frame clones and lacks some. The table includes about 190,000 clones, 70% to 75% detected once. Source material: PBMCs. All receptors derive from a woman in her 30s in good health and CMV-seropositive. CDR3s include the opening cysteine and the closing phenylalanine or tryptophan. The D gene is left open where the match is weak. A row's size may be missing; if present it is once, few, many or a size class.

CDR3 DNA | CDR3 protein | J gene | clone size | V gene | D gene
TGTGCCAGCAGCTTCGGGGACACCGGGGAGCTGTTTTTT | CASSFGDTGELFF | TRBJ2-2 | - | TRBV7-2 | -
TGTGCCAGCGAGAGACAGGGGGCGCAGGTAGCTTTCTTT | CASERQGAQVAFF | TRBJ1-1 | - | TRBV6-1 | TRBD1
TGTTCCAGCAGCTTAACCGATGGGTATAAGGAGTCCTACGAGCAGTACTTC | CSSSLTDGYKESYEQYF | TRBJ2-7 | - | TRBV7-9 | -
TGTGCCAGCAGCGGCCGGACAGGCCATCCTTCTGGGGCCAACGTCCTGACTTTC | CASSGRTGHPSGANVLTF | TRBJ2-6 | - | TRBV11-3 | TRBD1
TGTGCAAGTCGCTTAGCGGGGGGGAGGGGCTACCAGGAAAATAGCAATCAGCCCCAGCATTTT | CASRLAGGRGYQENSNQPQHF | TRBJ1-5 | - | TRBV12-2 | -
TGTGCCATCAGTGAGTTTATGGGAGGGCGGGACAATGAGCAGTTCTTC | CAISEFMGGRDNEQFF | TRBJ2-1 | - | TRBV10-3 | TRBD2
TGTGCCAGCAGTCCGACAGGGGGCTACGAGCAGTACTTC | CASSPTGGYEQYF | TRBJ2-7 | - | TRBV28 | TRBD1
TGTGCCAGCAGCGTAGAAAGGAACAGGCCCTACAATGAGCAGTTCTTC | CASSVERNRPYNEQFF | TRBJ2-1 | - | TRBV9 | -
TGTGCCAGCAGTGAACAAGCGGCCAATCAGCCCCAGCATTTT | CASSEQAANQPQHF | TRBJ1-5 | - | TRBV2 | -
TGCGCCAGCAGCCAAGATGGGAGTCCCTCCTACGAGCAGTACTTC | CASSQDGSPSYEQYF | TRBJ2-7 | few | TRBV4-1 | -
TGTGCCAGCAGCCCCGCGGGGAGAAACGAGCGGGGGACCTACGAGCAGTACTTC | CASSPAGRNERGTYEQYF | TRBJ2-7 | - | TRBV14 | TRBD2
TGTGCCAGCAGTGAAGAGAGGTACTTCTCCGAGCAGTACTTC | CASSEERYFSEQYF | TRBJ2-7 | - | TRBV6-1 | -
TGTGCCAGCAGCCGGTTACTAGCGGGAGTCTCCAATGAGCAGTTCTTC | CASSRLLAGVSNEQFF | TRBJ2-1 | - | TRBV14 | TRBD2
TGTGCCAGCAAAGGAGGGGGAAACACCATATATTTT | CASKGGGNTIYF | TRBJ1-3 | - | TRBV25-1 | -
TGTGCCAGTAGTATCCGACAGGGGCGCTCCTACAATGAGCAGTTCTTC | CASSIRQGRSYNEQFF | TRBJ2-1 | - | TRBV19 | TRBD1
TGTGCCAGCAGCTCGAGCGGGCGTGAGCAGTTCTTC | CASSSSGREQFF | TRBJ2-1 | - | TRBV5-6 | -
TGTGCCAGCAGTTACGGACAGAACACTGAAGCTTTCTTT | CASSYGQNTEAFF | TRBJ1-1 | few | TRBV6-5 | -
TGTGCCAGCAGCAGTGAGGGCGGGAGAGGGTATGAGCAGTTCTTC | CASSSEGGRGYEQFF | TRBJ2-1 | - | TRBV5-5 | TRBD2
TGCGCCAGCAGCTTGTTTCCGACAGGTCAAGAGACCCAGTACTTC | CASSLFPTGQETQYF | TRBJ2-5 | - | TRBV5-1 | -
TGTGCCAGCAATCCAACGGGCCTTTCGGGGTATGGCTACACCTTC | CASNPTGLSGYGYTF | TRBJ1-2 | - | TRBV28 | -
TGCGCCAGCAGCGCCAGGGGGGAAAGCAATCAGCCCCAGCATTTT | CASSARGESNQPQHF | TRBJ1-5 | - | TRBV5-1 | TRBD1
TGTGCCAGCAGCTTGCGGACAGGCACGGGCAATGAGCAGTTCTTC | CASSLRTGTGNEQFF | TRBJ2-1 | - | TRBV5-4 | TRBD1
TGTGCCAGCAGGGACAGGGGGCGGAAATACGAGCAGTACTTC | CASRDRGRKYEQYF | TRBJ2-7 | - | TRBV6-1 | TRBD1
TGTGCCAGCAGGAAACACCTTAACACTGAAGCTTTCTTT | CASRKHLNTEAFF | TRBJ1-1 | - | TRBV11-2 | -
TGTGCCAGCAGTGTTCTTGTAGGTACGGGGGTCAGGCAGCCCCAGCATTTT | CASSVLVGTGVRQPQHF | TRBJ1-5 | once | TRBV2 | -
TGTGCCAGCAGTCGTTCCGGGACAGTTTCCTACGAGCAGTACTTC | CASSRSGTVSYEQYF | TRBJ2-7 | - | TRBV27 | TRBD1
TGTGCCAGCAGCCAATTGGCGGGGGGCCGTCGGGTGGAGACCCAGTACTTC | CASSQLAGGRRVETQYF | TRBJ2-5 | - | TRBV27 | TRBD2
TGTGCCAGCAGTTTCCAGGGGGCGACAGATACGCAGTATTTT | CASSFQGATDTQYF | TRBJ2-3 | - | TRBV6-6 | TRBD1
TGCGCCAGCAGCTTGGGGCAGGGGCTTTACTACGAGCAGTACTTC | CASSLGQGLYYEQYF | TRBJ2-7 | - | TRBV5-1 | -
TGTGCCAGCAGTCCCGGGACTAGCGGTACGGAGACCCAGTACTTC | CASSPGTSGTETQYF | TRBJ2-5 | - | TRBV7-9 | TRBD2
TGTGCCAGCAGCTTGCCTTTAACCGGGAGCAAAAGGGGAGAGCAGTACTTC | CASSLPLTGSKRGEQYF | TRBJ2-5 | - | TRBV5-4 | -
TGTGCCAGCAGTTCATGGACAGGGTTAACTACGCAGTATTTT | CASSSWTGLTTQYF | TRBJ2-3 | - | TRBV6-1 | TRBD1
TGTGCCAGCAGCTTGGGATTGGGGGGAACGGCGGAAAAACTGTTTTTT | CASSLGLGGTAEKLFF | TRBJ1-4 | once | TRBV5-4 | -
TGTGCCAGCAGTTTAAGACAGGGGCCCCTAGGGAGAGGCTACACCTTC | CASSLRQGPLGRGYTF | TRBJ1-2 | - | TRBV27 | TRBD1
TGTGCCAGCAGTTTAACGGGGGTCTCCTACGAGCAGTACTTC | CASSLTGVSYEQYF | TRBJ2-7 | - | TRBV27 | -
TGTGCCAGTAGTCGGGGGGACAGGGAAGCCGGCTACACCTTC | CASSRGDREAGYTF | TRBJ1-2 | - | TRBV19 | TRBD1
TGTTCCAGCAGCGCGGCAGTCTCCTACGAGCAGTACTTC | CSSSAAVSYEQYF | TRBJ2-7 | few | TRBV7-9 | -
TGTGCCAGCAGCTCCGGACAGTCTTTCCCCTACGAGCAGTACTTC | CASSSGQSFPYEQYF | TRBJ2-7 | - | TRBV5-6 | -
TGTGCCAGCAGTACTAATCTAGGCGAGCAGTACTTC | CASSTNLGEQYF | TRBJ2-7 | - | TRBV6-5 | -
TGCAGCGTCCGGACAGGGGGCGCCTACGAGCAGTACTTC | CSVRTGGAYEQYF | TRBJ2-7 | - | TRBV29-1 | TRBD1
TGTGCCAGCAGTTCTCCTACAGGGACCGACGAGCAGTACTTC | CASSSPTGTDEQYF | TRBJ2-7 | few | TRBV6-5 | -
TGTGCCAGCAGTCCCCCAGGAGGGGTCGGGACTGAAGCTTTCTTT | CASSPPGGVGTEAFF | TRBJ1-1 | once | TRBV6-5 | -
TGTGCCAGCAGCCTCTGGCATGGTGGAGAGACCCAATACTTC | CASSLWHGGETQYF | TRBJ2-5 | - | TRBV11-1 | -
TGTGCCAGCAGCTTACCCATCGAGGACGTACAGGGGGGGACTGAAGCTCTCTTT | CASSLPIEDVQGGTEALF | TRBJ1-1 | - | TRBV11-2 | TRBD1
TGTGCCAGCTCACCATACGGGGGTCTTAGGCCCCAGCATTTT | CASSPYGGLRPQHF | TRBJ1-5 | - | TRBV18 | -
TGTGCCAGCAGTGAATACTCGAGACAGGGGGTCGGAACAGATACGCAGTATTTT | CASSEYSRQGVGTDTQYF | TRBJ2-3 | - | TRBV2 | TRBD1
TGCAGTGCCTTAAATGGAAACACCATATATTTT | CSALNGNTIYF | TRBJ1-3 | - | TRBV20-1 | -
TGCGCCAGCAGTGACAGACAGGGGTCCTACGAGCAGTACTTC | CASSDRQGSYEQYF | TRBJ2-7 | once | TRBV10-1 | TRBD1
TGTGCCAGCAGCTTAGAAAGTATTGGCAGGGGAGAAGGCGAGCAGTACTTC | CASSLESIGRGEGEQYF | TRBJ2-7 | - | TRBV5-6 | -
TGTGCCAGCAGCTCAAGGACACTCCCCTACGAGCAGTACTTC | CASSSRTLPYEQYF | TRBJ2-7 | once | TRBV7-2 | -
TGTGCCAGCAGTTACCGTACCGGTGCTGGAAACACCATATATTTT | CASSYRTGAGNTIYF | TRBJ1-3 | - | TRBV27 | -